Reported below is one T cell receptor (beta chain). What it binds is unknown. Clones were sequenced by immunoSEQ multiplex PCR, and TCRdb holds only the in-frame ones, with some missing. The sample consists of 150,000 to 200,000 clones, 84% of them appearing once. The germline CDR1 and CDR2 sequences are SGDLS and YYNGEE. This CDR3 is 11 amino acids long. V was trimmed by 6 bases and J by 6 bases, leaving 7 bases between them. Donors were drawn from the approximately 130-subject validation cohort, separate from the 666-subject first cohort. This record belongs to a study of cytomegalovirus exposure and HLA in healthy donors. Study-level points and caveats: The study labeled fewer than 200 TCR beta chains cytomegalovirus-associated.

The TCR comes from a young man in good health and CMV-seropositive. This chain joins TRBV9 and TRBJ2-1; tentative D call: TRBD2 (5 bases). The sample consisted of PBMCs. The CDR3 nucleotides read TGTGCCAGCAAGAGGGCCAATGAGCAGTTCTTC. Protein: CASKRANEQFF.